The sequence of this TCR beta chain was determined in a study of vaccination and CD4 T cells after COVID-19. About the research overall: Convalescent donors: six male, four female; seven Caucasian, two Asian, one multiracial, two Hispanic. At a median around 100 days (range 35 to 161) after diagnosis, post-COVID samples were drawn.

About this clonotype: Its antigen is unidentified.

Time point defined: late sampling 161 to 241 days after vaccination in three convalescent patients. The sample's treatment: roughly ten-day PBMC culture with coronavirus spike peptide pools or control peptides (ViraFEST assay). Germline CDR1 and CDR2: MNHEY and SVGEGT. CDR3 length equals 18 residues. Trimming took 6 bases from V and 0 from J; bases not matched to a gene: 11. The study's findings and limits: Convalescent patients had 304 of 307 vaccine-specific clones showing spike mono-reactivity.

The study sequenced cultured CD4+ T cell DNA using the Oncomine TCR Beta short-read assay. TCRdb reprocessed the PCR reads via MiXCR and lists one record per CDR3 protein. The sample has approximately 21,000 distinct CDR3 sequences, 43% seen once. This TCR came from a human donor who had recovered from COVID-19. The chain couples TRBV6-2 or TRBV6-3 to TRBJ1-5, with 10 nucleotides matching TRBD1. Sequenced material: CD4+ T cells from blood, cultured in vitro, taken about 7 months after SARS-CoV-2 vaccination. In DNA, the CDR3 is TGTGCCAGCAGGGCCGGGACAGGGGCCGGCTATAGCAATCAGCCCCAGCATTTT. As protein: CASRAGTGAGYSNQPQHF.